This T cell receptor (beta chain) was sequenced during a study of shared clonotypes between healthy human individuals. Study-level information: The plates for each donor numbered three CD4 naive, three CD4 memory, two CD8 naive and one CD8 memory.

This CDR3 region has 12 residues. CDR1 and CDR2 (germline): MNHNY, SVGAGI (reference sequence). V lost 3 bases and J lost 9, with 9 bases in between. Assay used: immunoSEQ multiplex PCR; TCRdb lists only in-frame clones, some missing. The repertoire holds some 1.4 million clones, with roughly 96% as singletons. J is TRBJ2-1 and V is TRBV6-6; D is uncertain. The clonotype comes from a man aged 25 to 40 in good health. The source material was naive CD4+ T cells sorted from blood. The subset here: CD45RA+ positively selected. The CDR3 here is CASSYTSAEQFF. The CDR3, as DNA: TGTGCCAGCAGTTATACTTCCGCTGAGCAGTTCTTC.